The TCR beta chain described here comes from a study of blood T cells in healthy people across ages. Comments on this clonotype: Its antigen is as yet unknown.

RNA extraction gave at least 5.5 micrograms of total RNA per sample. For the second PCR, which ran for roughly 7 to 11 cycles, a sample-barcoded 5' primer and a J-beta primer mix were used. TCRdb independently ran MiXCR on the 5' RACE reads; one entry per CDR3 protein. Counted here are roughly 1,500,000 distinct CDR3 sequences, around 39% occurring once; the ten biggest clones make up roughly 7.9%. Findings of the study overall: Naive T cell percentage strongly correlated with TCR beta diversity.

The sample consisted of blood. This receptor was identified in a young woman in good health.

The CDR3 DNA sequence: TGTGCCACCAAGAAACCCAGGGCCTCCTACGAGCAGTACTTC. Translated, it gives CATKKPRASYEQYF. The rearrangement joins TRBV24-1 to TRBJ2-7, with D possibly matching TRBD1 (5 bases). Per the germline V gene, CDR1 is KGHDR and CDR2 is SFDVKD. V lost 8 bases to trimming and J lost 0 bases, with 13 bases between them. The CDR3 has 14 amino acids.